Shown below are 16 T cell receptor beta chains from a single sample sequenced in a study of blood T cell repertoires in COVID-19. Measured with immunoSEQ multiplex PCR; TCRdb has only the in-frame clones, and not every one. Of about 200,000 clones listed, around 92% were seen once; the top ten hold about 8.8%. The sample was PBMCs or T cells enriched from blood (not recorded which). All receptors derive from a woman aged 18-35 years who had recovered from COVID-19.

The chain carries TRBV30 and TRBJ1-1, with D maybe TRBD1 (6 bases). The germline V and J ends were trimmed by 8 bases and 4 bases, with 17 bases remaining between them. Germline assignment: CDR1 GTSNPN and CDR2 SVGIG (reference sequence). CDR3 length: 13 residues. CDR3 loop: CASSRGRSTEAFF. CDR3 DNA sequence: TGTGCCAGCTCCAGGGGTAGAAGCACTGAAGCTTTCTTT.

This sequence joins TRBV30 and TRBJ1-2; D remains ambiguous. This CDR3 region has 14 residues. V lost 4 bases, J lost 3 bases, and 15 bases lay in between. Germline V lookup: CDR1 GTSNPN, CDR2 SVGIG (reference sequence). The CDR3, as DNA: TGTGCCTGGACCGACGGGGTGGGTTACTATGGCTACACCTTC. This gives the protein CAWTDGVGYYGYTF.

The chain joins TRBV7-6 to TRBJ2-7, with 14 positions matching TRBD2. CDR3 length: 16 amino acids. J was trimmed by 4 bases and V by 5 bases; bases with no gene match: 7. Germline assignment: CDR1 SGHVS and CDR2 FNYEAQ. The CDR3 nucleotides are TGTGCCAGCAGCCTGGGACTAGCGGGGGCCGGGTACGAGCAGTACTTC. This sequence encodes CASSLGLAGAGYEQYF.

The chain carries TRBV29-1 and TRBJ1-1; D ambiguous. Trimming removed 7 bases from V and 2 bases from J, with 11 bases in between. The CDR3 covers 12 residues. Germline CDR1 reads SQVTM; CDR2 reads ANQGSEA. CDR3 sequence: CSAVRGNTEAFF. The CDR3 DNA follows: TGCAGCGCCGTCCGGGGAAACACTGAAGCTTTCTTT.

The V call is TRBV4-1, the J call TRBJ2-7, with a tentative D call TRBD1 (6 bases). CDR3 size: 16 residues. Trimming left V 2 bases short and J 6 bases short, with 20 bases between. In germline, CDR1 is MGHRA, CDR2 YSYEKL. The CDR3: CASSQRFRTGTSEQYF. CDR3 DNA sequence: TGCGCCAGCAGCCAAAGATTCCGAACAGGGACCAGCGAGCAGTACTTC.

About this clone itself: The same CDR3 can be traced to other DNA sequences in this sample. V is TRBV30 and J is TRBJ1-6; D is perhaps TRBD1 (6 bases). Germline lookup yields CDR1 GTSNPN and CDR2 SVGIG (reference sequence). V lost 3 bases and J lost 5, with 8 bases in between. The CDR3 is 13 residues long. CDR3: CAWSRQDNSPLHF. The DNA of the CDR3 is TGTGCCTGGAGCAGACAGGATAATTCACCCCTCCACTTT.

The J gene is TRBJ2-7, the V gene TRBV27; 7 bases align to TRBD1. This CDR3 has 15 amino acids. Germline CDR1 MNHEY, CDR2 SMNVEV (reference sequence). Trimming removed 7 bases from V and 5 bases from J; junction bases left unmatched: 14. CDR3 DNA: TGTGCCAGCACCCCTCAAAGTGGGACAGTCCACGAGCAGTACTTC. Translating gives CASTPQSGTVHEQYF.

The chain combines TRBV5-6 with TRBJ2-7, with 8 bases aligning to TRBD2. V shed 4 bases and J 6 bases; nucleotides not matched to a gene: 6. The CDR3 sequence is 13 residues long. Germline assignment: CDR1 SGHDT and CDR2 YYEEEE. The CDR3 DNA reads as TGTGCCAGCAGCCCCAAACTAGCGGCCGAGCAGTACTTC. This codes for CASSPKLAAEQYF.

The V and J genes are TRBV5-1 and TRBJ1-1; tentatively, D is TRBD1 (5 bases). Trimming pared 8 bases from V and 4 bases from J, leaving 15 bases between. Germline V gene lookup returns CDR1 SGHRS and CDR2 YFSETQ. This CDR3 is built from 13 residues. The CDR3 is CASTPLQGTEAFF. In DNA, the CDR3 is TGCGCCAGTACACCACTCCAGGGCACTGAAGCTTTCTTT.

The chain is built from TRBV19 and TRBJ2-5; a possible D gene is TRBD1 (6 bases). Trimming took off 3 bases at V and 4 bases at J, with 15 bases between the two ends. The CDR3 has 15 residues. Germline CDR1 and CDR2: LNHDA and SQIVND (reference sequence). Here the CDR3 reads CASSMGQGTVETQYF. CDR3 DNA: TGTGCCAGTAGTATGGGGCAGGGGACCGTAGAGACCCAGTACTTC.

The chain links TRBV28 to TRBJ1-1; TRBD1 matches 8 bases. This CDR3 comprises 14 residues. V was pared by 9 bases and J by 5 bases, with 11 bases of the junction left unmatched. Germline CDR1 is MDHEN and CDR2 is SYDVKM. This CDR3 is CASWARGLLTEAFF. In DNA, the CDR3 is TGTGCCAGTTGGGCCAGGGGGCTCTTGACTGAAGCTTTCTTT. The full variable domain, its missing parts supplied by reference TRBV28 and TRBJ1-1, is DVKVTQSSRYLVKRTGEKVFLECVQDMDHENMFWYRQDPGLGLRLIYFSYDVKMKEKGDIPEGYSVSREKKERFSLILESASTNQTSMYLCASWARGLLTEAFFGQGTRLTVV.

The gene calls are TRBV5-1 and TRBJ2-3; 7 nucleotides align to TRBD1. The CDR3 has 14 amino acids. V dropped 4 bases and J dropped 2; count of bases not matched to a gene: 4. CDR1 and CDR2 (germline): SGHRS, YFSETQ. Here the CDR3 DNA reads TGCGCCAGCAGCCCGGGACAGAACACAGATACGCAGTATTTT. It yields the protein CASSPGQNTDTQYF.

The CDR3 DNA sequence: TGTGCCATCAGTGAAGAGGCCGCTACTAACTATGGCTACACCTTC. As protein: CAISEEAATNYGYTF. The chain joins TRBV10-3 to TRBJ1-2; D remains unclear. This CDR3 has 15 residues. Germline V CDR1 and CDR2: ENHRY, SYGVKD. Trimming cost V 3 bases and J 0 bases, with 11 bases left between them.

The chain couples TRBV4-1 to TRBJ2-7; tentatively, D is TRBD2 (6 bases). Per germline, CDR1 MGHRA and CDR2 YSYEKL. V lost 2 bases and J 3 bases, leaving 14 bases between the germline ends. The CDR3 length is 15 residues. In DNA form, the CDR3 reads TGCGCCAGCAGCCAAACAGCGGGTCCACACTACGAGCAGTACTTC. Residues: CASSQTAGPHYEQYF.

V gene TRBV7-9 combines with J gene TRBJ1-2; TRBD1 aligns across 12 bases. Germline CDR1 SEHNR, CDR2 FQNEAQ (reference sequence). CDR3 size: 15 residues. The J segment lost 6 bases and the V segment lost 7 bases, leaving 9 bases of the junction unmatched. The chain's CDR3 is CASTQTGTGGNGYTF. In DNA, the CDR3 is TGTGCCAGCACCCAAACCGGGACAGGGGGCAATGGCTACACCTTC.

The V and J genes are TRBV30 and TRBJ1-3, with 11 bases identical to TRBD1. There are 14 residues in the CDR3. V dropped 0 bases and J dropped 10; count of bases not matched to a gene: 5. Germline CDR1 GTSNPN, CDR2 SVGIG (reference sequence). Here the CDR3 reads CAWSVTRDRGTIYF. In nucleotides, the CDR3 is TGTGCCTGGAGTGTAACGAGGGACAGGGGGACCATATATTTT.